A selection of T cell receptor beta chains follows, all from one sample in a study of CD4 T cells in relation to SARS-CoV-2 and coronaviruses. These TCRs' antigens remain unknown. Repertoires were generated with immunoSEQ multiplex PCR, while TCRdb's copy carries only in-frame clones and drops some. The table shows 25,000 to 30,000 clones, with around two thirds occurring only once. The sequencing sample was made of CD4+ T cells from PBMCs, cultured in vitro. The receptor source for this set is a human donor in good health. CDR3s include the opening cysteine and the closing phenylalanine or tryptophan. The D gene is left open where the match is weak. The listing skips clone size in some rows; elsewhere it reads once, few, many or a size class.

clone_size	j_call	d_call	v_call	cdr3_aa	cdr3_nt
once	TRBJ2-1	NA	TRBV19	CATAGAWGEQFF	TGTGCCACGGCAGGGGCCTGGGGTGAGCAGTTCTTC
once	TRBJ2-1	TRBD1	TRBV5-1	CASSLGRDRARNEQFF	TGCGCCAGCAGCTTGGGTCGGGACAGGGCGCGGAATGAGCAGTTCTTC
NA	TRBJ2-5	TRBD2	TRBV5-1	CASRSGLADQETQYF	TGCGCCAGCAGGTCAGGACTAGCAGACCAAGAGACCCAGTACTTC
NA	TRBJ1-4	NA	TRBV2	CASSESGVLKLFF	TGTGCCAGCAGTGAATCTGGAGTCCTAAAACTGTTTTTT
NA	TRBJ1-1	NA	TRBV6-5	CASSSVGGNTEAFF	TGTGCCAGCAGTTCGGTGGGCGGGAACACTGAAGCTTTCTTT
NA	TRBJ1-4	NA	TRBV3-1/TRBV3-2	CASSLTVEAEKLFF	TGTGCCAGCAGCCTGACAGTGGAGGCAGAAAAACTGTTTTTT
NA	TRBJ1-6	NA	TRBV6-5	CASSHSYNSPLHF	TGTGCCAGCAGTCACTCCTATAATTCACCCCTCCACTTT
NA	TRBJ1-6	TRBD1	TRBV4-1	CASSQDWRQGRSPLHF	TGCGCCAGCAGCCAAGATTGGCGACAGGGGCGGTCACCCCTCCACTTT
NA	TRBJ1-4	TRBD1	TRBV5-1	CASSDGTGVEELFF	TGCGCCAGCAGCGACGGGACAGGGGTTGAGGAACTGTTTTTT
NA	TRBJ2-2	TRBD2	TRBV7-3	CASSLTGGPEGTGELFF	TGTGCCAGCAGCTTAACGGGAGGGCCGGAGGGCACCGGGGAGCTGTTTTTT
once	TRBJ2-2	NA	TRBV18	CASSPRGQMNTGELFF	TGTGCCAGCTCACCTCGGGGCCAAATGAACACCGGGGAGCTGTTTTTT
NA	TRBJ1-6	TRBD1	TRBV5-1	CACRGQGDNSPLHF	TGCGCCTGCAGGGGGCAAGGAGATAATTCACCCCTCCACTTT
NA	TRBJ1-2	TRBD1	TRBV4-3	CASAPGQGIGYTF	TGCGCCAGCGCTCCGGGACAGGGGATTGGCTACACCTTC
NA	TRBJ1-1	NA	TRBV7-2	CASSSDGGSTEAFF	TGTGCCAGCAGCTCCGACGGGGGTAGCACTGAAGCTTTCTTT
NA	TRBJ2-3	TRBD2	TRBV12-3/TRBV12-4	CASSEAGRTQYF	TGTGCCAGCAGCGAAGCGGGGCGTACGCAGTATTTT